This T cell receptor beta chain is drawn from a study of T cell responses to AZD1222 COVID-19 vaccine. Sequenced by immunoSEQ multiplex PCR; TCRdb stores in-frame clones only, minus some. The sample has tens of thousands of clones, around 85% seen once; the top ten hold 15% to 20%. CDR3 length: 14 amino acids. Germline values: CDR1 MNHNY, CDR2 SVGAGI (reference sequence). Trimming at V came to 0 bases and at J to 7 bases, leaving 5 bases not matched to a gene. Specimen: peripheral blood, collected on day 0 of MenACWY control vaccination. The V call is TRBV6-6, the J call TRBJ2-7, with 8 bases that match TRBD2. This receptor was taken from an adult in good health. The chain's CDR3 is CASSYSRGVREQYF. The CDR3 DNA sequence: TGTGCCAGCAGTTACTCGCGGGGGGTTCGGGAGCAGTACTTC.